Shown below are 11 T cell receptor beta chains from a single sample sequenced in a study of blood T cell repertoires in COVID-19. The assay was immunoSEQ multiplex PCR, and TCRdb's table has in-frame clones only and misses some. Of under 40,000 clones listed, 85% were seen once; the top ten hold 14%. What was sequenced was peripheral blood. These TCRs come from a human donor with acute or convalescent COVID-19. The donor label of this sample is uncertain.

The rearrangement uses TRBV5-1 and TRBJ2-2; D not certain. The CDR3 runs to 14 residues. V was pared by 1 base and J by 6 bases, with 10 bases between. Germline CDR1 and CDR2: SGHRS and YFSETQ. Written as DNA, the CDR3 is TGCGCCAGCAGCTTGCACGGTGTTTCCGGGGAGCTGTTTTTT. This encodes CASSLHGVSGELFF. Combining the CDR3 with reference TRBV5-1 and TRBJ2-2 gives the whole variable domain KAGVTQTPRYLIKTRGQQVTLSCSPISGHRSVSWYQQTPGQGLQFLFEYFSETQRNKGNFPGRFSGRQFSNSRSEMNVSTLELGDSALYLCASSLHGVSGELFFGEGSRLTVL.

Turning to this clone: In the same sample, other DNA sequences code for this CDR3. V and J are TRBV29-1 and TRBJ1-1; D unresolved. V shed 4 bases and J shed 1 base, with 7 bases lying between them. Per the germline V gene, CDR1 is SQVTM and CDR2 is ANQGSEA. This CDR3 has 12 amino acids. The CDR3 DNA reads TGCAGCGTTGGCACCGGGAACACTGAAGCTTTCTTT. Translation: CSVGTGNTEAFF.

The chain recombines TRBV6-5 with TRBJ2-7, with 8 bases matching TRBD1. The trim removed 7 bases at V and 3 bases at J, leaving 5 bases unmatched. The CDR3 has 13 residues. The germline V gene encodes CDR1 MNHEY and CDR2 SVGAGI. The CDR3 reads CASMGQAFYEQYF. CDR3 DNA: TGTGCCAGCATGGGACAGGCTTTCTACGAGCAGTACTTC.

This chain links TRBV4-2 with TRBJ2-7; 10 bases match TRBD2. The trim removed 3 bases at V and 0 bases at J, leaving 5 bases unmatched. This CDR3 comprises 16 residues. Germline V lookup: CDR1 LGHNA, CDR2 YNFKEQ. The CDR3 sequence: CASSHPGTSVSYEQYF. The CDR3, as DNA: TGTGCCAGCAGCCATCCCGGGACTAGCGTCTCCTACGAGCAGTACTTC.

The V call is TRBV28, the J call TRBJ1-2, with TRBD1 identical over 7 bases. V lost 6 bases, J lost 6 bases, and 7 bases stayed unmatched. The CDR3 runs 13 residues. Germline-derived CDR1 and CDR2 are MDHEN and SYDVKM. CDR3 sequence: CASRPTGVHGYTF. In DNA, the CDR3 is TGTGCCAGCAGACCCACAGGGGTCCATGGCTACACCTTC.

The chain couples TRBV6-5 to TRBJ1-1; 7 bases map to TRBD1. CDR3 size: 13 residues. Unmatched junction bases numbered 7, after V lost 6 bases and J lost 6 bases. In germline, CDR1 is MNHEY, CDR2 SVGAGI. The CDR3 DNA reads TGTGCCAGCAGGAGTCCCAGGGGGTCTGAAGCTTTCTTT. Protein sequence: CASRSPRGSEAFF.

The chain carries TRBV6-5 and TRBJ2-7; weak D call: TRBD1 (6 bases). The CDR3 runs to 13 residues. Germline V lookup: CDR1 MNHEY, CDR2 SVGAGI. With 6 bases removed from V and 0 bases from J, the gap between germline ends came to 9 bases. The CDR3 coding sequence is TGTGCCAGCAGGAGGACAGACTCCTACGAGCAGTACTTC. Encoded protein: CASRRTDSYEQYF.

The chain couples TRBV6-6 to TRBJ2-1; 8 bases align to TRBD2. Trimming took 4 bases from V and 7 from J; bases not matched to a gene: 12. CDR1 is MNHNY and CDR2 is SVGAGI in the germline V gene (reference sequence). The CDR3 is 16 amino acids. The CDR3 DNA reads as TGTGCCAGCAGTTTAAGGGACGGGAGGGCCGGGAATGAGCAGTTCTTC. Translation gives CASSLRDGRAGNEQFF.

The chain joins TRBV27 to TRBJ1-1; TRBD1 might be the D (5 bases). CDR1 and CDR2 from the germline V gene are MNHEY and SMNVEV (reference sequence). The ends were cut back, 6 bases at V and 2 bases at J, with 10 bases in the middle. This CDR3 is built from 13 residues. The CDR3, as DNA: TGTGCCAGCAGGCGGGACGGCAACACTGAAGCTTTCTTT. It is translated as CASRRDGNTEAFF.

The rearrangement links TRBV6-5 to TRBJ2-3; D may be TRBD2 (6 bases). The V end was cut by 4 bases, the J end by 1 base, with 6 bases between. This CDR3 spans 13 amino acids. Germline loops: CDR1 MNHEY, CDR2 SVGAGI. The CDR3 nucleotides are TGTGCCAGCAGTTCTAGCGGCACAGATACGCAGTATTTT. It codes for CASSSSGTDTQYF.

The table lists this clone with a few counts. The CDR3 nucleotides are TGTGCCAGCAGTTACTCCTCAGGGGTCGGGACTGAAGCTTTCTTT. The encoded protein is CASSYSSGVGTEAFF. V gene TRBV6-5 combines with J gene TRBJ1-1; a possible D gene is TRBD1 (6 bases). Germline CDR1 MNHEY, CDR2 SVGAGI. The CDR3 runs 15 residues. Trimming cost V 0 bases and J 5 bases, with 13 bases left between them.